Below are 19 T cell receptor beta chains sequenced from a single sample in a study of technical replicates of blood from several donors. Assay used: immunoSEQ multiplex PCR; TCRdb lists only in-frame clones, some missing. The data show 90,000 to 100,000 clones, over 85% seen once. Input material: T cells isolated from PBMCs. These receptors all come from a human donor in good health.

The rearrangement joins TRBV5-1 to TRBJ2-3, with 9 bases lining up with TRBD2. This CDR3 is 15 amino acids long. With 4 bases clipped from V and 5 bases from J, the junction kept 8 bases outside the gene matches. Germline CDR1 and CDR2: SGHRS and YFSETQ. CDR3 in DNA: TGCGCCAGCAGCGTAAAGCGGGAGGTGGGAGATACGCAGTATTTT. It specifies CASSVKREVGDTQYF.

The chain combines TRBV18 with TRBJ1-5; the D gene is possibly TRBD1 (5 bases). V was shortened by 2 bases and J by 2 bases, with 13 bases between the two germline ends. Germline values: CDR1 KGHSH, CDR2 LQKENI. CDR3 length: 16 amino acids. Written as DNA, the CDR3 is TGTGCCAGCTCACCAAATGGACACAATGGCAATCAGCCCCAGCATTTT. Amino acid sequence: CASSPNGHNGNQPQHF.

This clone was observed once. The chain uses TRBV14 and TRBJ2-7; a weak D match, TRBD2 (6 bases). Germline CDR1 SGHDN, CDR2 FVKESK. This CDR3 has 13 residues. V lost 0 bases and J 5 bases, leaving 8 bases between the germline ends. CDR3 in amino acids: CASSQEWGDEQYF. The CDR3 bases are TGTGCCAGCAGCCAAGAATGGGGGGACGAGCAGTACTTC.

V and J are TRBV7-8 and TRBJ1-5; D not resolved. V gave up 6 bases and J gave up 7 bases, with 16 bases separating them. This CDR3 is 14 amino acids long. CDR1 is SGHVS, CDR2 FQNEAQ, per germline. The CDR3 DNA reads as TGTGCCAGCAGTGTAGGGAGGGCGGTGCAGCCCCAGCATTTT. As protein: CASSVGRAVQPQHF.

This chain uses TRBV5-4 with TRBJ2-7, with D possibly being TRBD1 (6 bases). The germline V gene has CDR1 SGHNT and CDR2 YYREEE (reference sequence). The CDR3 is 13 residues long. Trimming removed 4 bases from V and 2 bases from J, with 10 bases in between. The CDR3 reads CASSVRDTYEQYF. Written as DNA, the CDR3 is TGTGCCAGCAGCGTCCGGGACACCTACGAGCAGTACTTC.

The rearrangement uses TRBV7-2 and TRBJ2-7, with TRBD2 identical over 11 bases. The J segment lost 4 bases and the V segment lost 5 bases, leaving 7 bases of the junction unmatched. CDR3 length equals 15 residues. Germline V gives CDR1 SGHTA, CDR2 FQGNSA. The CDR3 sequence is CASSPRLAGMYEQYF. DNA of the CDR3: TGTGCCAGCAGCCCCCGACTAGCGGGAATGTACGAGCAGTACTTC. The variable domain in full, completed from reference TRBV7-2 and TRBJ2-7, reads GAGVSQSPSNKVTEKGKDVELRCDPISGHTALYWYRQSLGQGLEFLIYFQGNSAPDKSGLPSDRFSAERTGGSVSTLTIQRTQQEDSAVYLCASSPRLAGMYEQYFGPGTRLTVT.

For the CDR3, the DNA is TGTGCCAGCAGGGGCTACACTTTCTCTGAGACCCAGTACTTC. Residues: CASRGYTFSETQYF. The chain uses TRBV21-1 and TRBJ2-5; the table assigns TRBD1, which was not confirmed against the DNA. TRBV21-1 constitutes a pseudogene. CDR3 length equals 14 residues.

The chain links TRBV11-3 to TRBJ2-1, with 8 bases identical to TRBD2. Germline-derived CDR1 and CDR2 are SGHNT and YENEEA. The trim removed 5 bases at V and 15 bases at J, leaving 9 bases unmatched. The CDR3 totals 12 residues. This chain's CDR3 is CASSRTGTSLFF. The CDR3 DNA is TGTGCCAGCAGCAGAACCGGGACTAGTTTGTTCTTC.

This chain connects TRBV29-1 to TRBJ1-3; no reliable D call. Germline V gene lookup returns CDR1 SQVTM and CDR2 ANQGSEA. The CDR3 covers 14 residues. Trimming took off 4 bases at V and 0 bases at J, with 10 bases between the two ends. In DNA form, the CDR3 reads TGCAGCGTTGTCCGGGTTGGCTCTGGAAACACCATATATTTT. Its translation: CSVVRVGSGNTIYF.

The genes are TRBV4-1 and TRBJ2-1; 7 bases match TRBD2. The CDR3 spans 16 residues. V was clipped by 0 bases and J by 3 bases; unmatched bases: 5. Germline CDR1 MGHRA, CDR2 YSYEKL. DNA for the CDR3: TGCGCCAGCAGCCAAGATCTCACGGGAGGCTACAATGAGCAGTTCTTC. Encoded protein: CASSQDLTGGYNEQFF.

The chain combines TRBV15 with TRBJ2-2; TRBD2 might be the D (6 bases). V was trimmed by 1 base and J by 7 bases, leaving 10 bases between them. From germline, CDR1 is LNHNV and CDR2 YYDKDF (reference sequence). The CDR3 covers 14 residues. The CDR3 loop reads CATSRGTGDGELFF. CDR3 bases: TGTGCCACCAGCAGAGGTACGGGAGACGGGGAGCTGTTTTTT. The variable domain in full, completed from reference TRBV15 and TRBJ2-2, reads DAMVIQNPRYQVTQFGKPVTLSCSQTLNHNVMYWYQQKSSQAPKLLFHYYDKDFNNEADTPDNFQSRRPNTSFCFLDIRSPGLGDTAMYLCATSRGTGDGELFFGEGSRLTVL.

The chain recombines TRBV27 with TRBJ1-1; D may be TRBD1 (6 bases). In germline, CDR1 is MNHEY, CDR2 SMNVEV (reference sequence). The CDR3 loop spans 17 amino acids. V dropped 5 bases and J dropped 3 bases, with 22 bases sitting between them. CDR3 DNA sequence: TGTGCCAGCAGTGCCGGCGCCGGGACACCCACATACACTGAAGCTTTCTTT. Translating gives CASSAGAGTPTYTEAFF.

The chain joins TRBV6-1 to TRBJ2-7; 7 bases are a match to TRBD1. Germline V gene lookup returns CDR1 MNHNS and CDR2 SASEGT. This CDR3 contains 13 residues. The J segment lost 2 bases and the V segment lost 4 bases, leaving 2 bases of the junction unmatched. CDR3 amino acids: CASSVGQAYEQYF. CDR3 nucleotide sequence: TGTGCCAGCAGTGTCGGACAGGCCTACGAGCAGTACTTC.

The genes are TRBV27 and TRBJ2-7; TRBD1 matches at 9 bases. V lost 3 bases and J lost 7; bases outside the gene matches: 7. CDR1 MNHEY and CDR2 SMNVEV come from the germline V gene (reference sequence). This CDR3 spans 14 amino acids. The CDR3 protein is CASSLTGGPGEQYF. The CDR3 bases are TGTGCCAGCAGTTTGACAGGGGGACCAGGGGAGCAGTACTTC.

The chain links TRBV28 to TRBJ1-4; no firm D call. This CDR3 region has 13 residues. Between the trimmed V and J ends, which lost 8 bases and 0 bases, there was a span of 7 bases. Per the germline V gene, CDR1 is MDHEN and CDR2 is SYDVKM. In DNA, the CDR3 is TGTGCCAGCGGCCTAGCAACTAATGAAAAACTGTTTTTT. Its translation: CASGLATNEKLFF.

The chain uses TRBV5-4 and TRBJ1-3, with TRBD1 matching over 10 bases. Germline V gives CDR1 SGHNT, CDR2 YYREEE (reference sequence). V shed 3 bases and J 3 bases; nucleotides not matched to a gene: 6. The CDR3 is made up of 16 amino acids. In DNA, the CDR3 is TGTGCCAGCAGCTGGGGGGACAGGGGAAGTGGAAACACCATATATTTT. Protein sequence: CASSWGDRGSGNTIYF.

The rearrangement links TRBV7-9 to TRBJ2-3, with 9 bases lining up with TRBD2. This CDR3 spans 15 amino acids. Losses at the gene ends were 5 bases for V and 3 bases for J; bases not matched to a gene: 6. Per germline, CDR1 SEHNR and CDR2 FQNEAQ (reference sequence). CDR3 sequence reads: CASSILAGETDTQYF. The CDR3 DNA follows: TGTGCCAGCAGCATATTAGCGGGAGAGACAGATACGCAGTATTTT.

This clone was observed once. The chain has TRBV6-1 and TRBJ1-2; D is perhaps TRBD1 (6 bases). The CDR3 sequence is 15 residues long. The V and J ends lost 6 bases and 4 bases respectively, with 18 bases between them. Germline assignment: CDR1 MNHNS and CDR2 SASEGT. The CDR3 reads CASRPPQGDLYGYTF. CDR3 coding DNA: TGTGCCAGCAGACCCCCACAGGGAGACCTCTATGGCTACACCTTC.

The rearrangement joins TRBV5-1 to TRBJ2-1; TRBD2 is a possible D gene (5 bases). Germline CDR1 SGHRS, CDR2 YFSETQ. The CDR3 is 16 amino acids. Trimming took 0 bases from V and 0 from J, leaving 10 bases between them. Here the CDR3 reads CASSLDTGSSYNEQFF. The CDR3 DNA sequence: TGCGCCAGCAGCTTGGATACGGGAAGCTCCTACAATGAGCAGTTCTTC.